This T cell receptor (beta chain) was retrieved from a study of CD8 T cell repertoires and HIV-1 epitope variants. Points on this clone: Its antigen is undetermined.

TCRdb's table, derived via immunoSEQ multiplex PCR, lists solely in-frame clones and lacks some. The table lists 5,400 or so clones, around three fifths of them singletons. CDR1 and CDR2 (germline): MNHEY, SVGAGI. The V and J ends lost 0 bases and 2 bases, in that order; junction bases with no gene match: 0. This CDR3 spans 14 amino acids. The sequencing input was cultured CD8+ T cells derived from PBMCs. V is TRBV6-5 and J is TRBJ2-7, with TRBD2 matching over 8 bases. The receptor was derived from a male donor with HIV. In DNA, the CDR3 is TGTGCCAGCAGTTACTCGACTAGCGCCTACGAGCAGTACTTC. It codes for CASSYSTSAYEQYF.